This T cell receptor (beta chain) is drawn from a study of regulatory T cells in long-lasting Graves disease. Trimming removed 3 bases from V and 7 bases from J; junction bases left unmatched: 5. The CDR3 has 12 residues. CDR1 and CDR2 (germline): DFQATT, SNEGSKA (reference sequence). As to time point: persistent/refractory GD, antithyroid drugs over 5 years with positive TRAb. PBMCs were the source of the RNA used for TCR sequencing. There are many counts of this clonotype. Library construction for TCR beta used iRepertoire HTBI primers and Arm-PCR of CDR3 regions. TCRdb reprocessed the multiplex PCR reads with MiXCR, giving one entry per CDR3 protein. In the table there are hundreds of thousands of distinct CDR3 sequences, around a fifth of which are singletons.

The clonotype originates from a female donor with Graves disease. This chain links TRBV20-1 with TRBJ1-1, with TRBD1 matching 7 bases. The sequenced sample was peripheral blood mononuclear cells (PBMCs), obtained when the disease was refractory, from a patient treated with antithyroid drugs. The CDR3 reads CSARLGTVEAFF. CDR3 DNA sequence: TGCAGTGCTAGGCTTGGGACAGTTGAAGCTTTCTTT.